A single sample is the source of the 19 T cell receptor beta chains below, sequenced in a study of OX40 agonist ivuxolimab in advanced cancers. The library relied on the immunoSEQ multiplex PCR assay. Drawn from immuneACCESS, this table holds only the in-frame rearrangements with V and J called that TCRdb kept. Clones are partly lost; checked studies trace under half to an unresolved V gene and leave the rest unexplained. This sample is represented by tens of thousands of clones; roughly 90% of them were singletons. The ten most abundant clones make up 2.2% of the sample. The specimen was CD4+ or CD8+ T cells sorted from blood, collected in a trial of the OX40 agonist ivuxolimab. All receptors derive from an adult with an advanced solid tumor such as melanoma, head and neck, liver or kidney cancer.

In this sample, this clone turned up a few times. The chain links TRBV27 to TRBJ1-6; maybe TRBD1 (5 bases). This CDR3 is 13 amino acids long. Deletions cut 7 bases from V and 12 bases from J, with 16 bases between. The germline gives CDR1 MNHEY, CDR2 SMNVEV (reference sequence). The CDR3 bases are TGTGCCAGCACCCATGTGGGGGACCTACCCCTCCACTTT. It specifies CASTHVGDLPLHF.

The genes are TRBV7-2 and TRBJ2-3; D possibly corresponds to TRBD1 (6 bases). Trimming pared 7 bases from V and 0 bases from J, leaving 11 bases between. The CDR3 spans 14 residues. Per germline, CDR1 SGHTA and CDR2 FQGNSA. As DNA, the CDR3 is TGTGCCAGCAACGACAGGACTAGCACAGATACGCAGTATTTT. Translated, it gives CASNDRTSTDTQYF.

The rearrangement joins TRBV7-9 to TRBJ2-1, with 9 bases matching TRBD1. The CDR3 runs to 16 residues. V gave up 1 base and J gave up 8 bases; unmatched junction bases: 9. CDR1 SEHNR and CDR2 FQNEAQ come from the germline V gene (reference sequence). CDR3 residues: CASSLVGGTGSHEQFF. The CDR3 coding sequence is TGTGCCAGCAGCTTAGTGGGCGGGACAGGGAGCCATGAGCAGTTCTTC.

This clone showed up just a few times. This chain links TRBV5-1 with TRBJ1-2; D call uncertain. V was trimmed by 5 bases and J by 3 bases, leaving 11 bases between them. The CDR3 is made up of 13 amino acids. The germline V gene encodes CDR1 SGHRS and CDR2 YFSETQ. The CDR3 protein is CASSLREDYGYTF. The DNA of the CDR3 is TGCGCCAGCAGTCTTAGAGAGGACTATGGCTACACCTTC.

In this sample, this clone turned up once. This chain connects TRBV6-5 to TRBJ1-4; maybe TRBD1 (5 bases). Trimming shortened V by 7 bases and J by 5 bases, and 17 bases separated the two germline ends. There are 15 residues in the CDR3. Germline V gene sequence: CDR1 MNHEY, CDR2 SVGAGI. The CDR3 region is CASTRFGAGNEKLFF. CDR3 nucleotides: TGTGCCAGCACCCGTTTTGGGGCAGGCAATGAAAAACTGTTTTTT.

V usage is TRBV11-2 and J usage is TRBJ2-3, with a tentative D call TRBD2 (5 bases). The CDR3 extends over 17 amino acids. Trimming removed 1 base from V and 2 bases from J, with 16 bases in between. Germline-derived CDR1 and CDR2 are SGHAT and FQNNGV. Here the CDR3 reads CASSLVRGPGSTDTQYF. CDR3 sequence (DNA): TGTGCCAGCAGCTTAGTTCGAGGGCCGGGGTCCACAGATACGCAGTATTTT. Drawing the rest from reference TRBV11-2 and TRBJ2-3, the complete variable domain is EAGVAQSPRYKIIEKRQSVAFWCNPISGHATLYWYQQILGQGPKLLIQFQNNGVVDDSQLPKDRFSAERLKGVDSTLKIQPAKLEDSAVYLCASSLVRGPGSTDTQYFGPGTRLTVL.

This rearrangement joins TRBV18 to TRBJ1-2; D is perhaps TRBD1 (6 bases). The CDR3 consists of 13 residues. Trimming shortened V by 6 bases and J by 5 bases, and 13 bases separated the two germline ends. The germline V gene encodes CDR1 KGHSH and CDR2 LQKENI. CDR3 nucleotide sequence: TGTGCCAGCTCTCCGGACAGTGGGTATGGCTACACCTTC. Its translation: CASSPDSGYGYTF. Complete variable domain (other parts from reference TRBV18 and TRBJ1-2): NAGVMQNPRHLVRRRGQEARLRCSPMKGHSHVYWYRQLPEEGLKFMVYLQKENIIDESGMPKERFSAEFPKEGPSILRIQQVVRGDSAAYFCASSPDSGYGYTFGSGTRLTVV.

On this clone: A read error may account for a junction end that differs from germline. The J gene is TRBJ1-1, the V gene TRBV30; the D is unclear. CDR1 is GTSNPN and CDR2 is SVGIG in the germline V gene (reference sequence). CDR3 length equals 11 residues. For the CDR3, the DNA is TGTGCCTGGAGTGTAGGTGCGAGGAGACAATTT. This encodes CAWSVGARRQF.

The chain links TRBV6-5 to TRBJ1-2, with D unclear. The CDR3 has 15 amino acids. Trimming took 6 bases from V and 0 from J, leaving 14 bases between them. Per the germline V gene, CDR1 is MNHEY and CDR2 is SVGAGI. The CDR3 region has the DNA TGTGCCAGCAGCCCGCCCCACCTAGCTAACTATGGCTACACCTTC. Protein: CASSPPHLANYGYTF.

Here the CDR3 DNA reads TGTGCCAGCAGTCCTAGCGGGGGGGCCGCAGATACGCAGTATTTT. This translates into CASSPSGGAADTQYF. This rearrangement joins TRBV6-5 to TRBJ2-3; TRBD2 agrees at 12 bases. Germline V gene data show CDR1 as MNHEY and CDR2 as SVGAGI. This CDR3 is 15 amino acids long. V shed 5 bases and J 4 bases; nucleotides not matched to a gene: 4.

The J gene is TRBJ2-3, the V gene TRBV28; 11 nucleotides agree with TRBD2. V trimming: 6 bases; J trimming: 1 base; junction bases outside the gene matches: 6. This CDR3 contains 16 residues. The germline V gene has CDR1 MDHEN and CDR2 SYDVKM. The CDR3, as DNA: TGTGCCAGCAGCGATTTAGCGGGAGGGGGCACAGATACGCAGTATTTT. This translates into CASSDLAGGGTDTQYF.

The chain uses TRBV10-3 and TRBJ2-3; D uncertain. The CDR3 runs 14 residues. V lost 4 bases to trimming and J lost 2 bases, with 10 bases between them. CDR1 and CDR2 from the germline V gene are ENHRY and SYGVKD. This CDR3 is CAISALRSTDTQYF. CDR3 DNA sequence: TGTGCCATCAGTGCATTGCGGTCCACAGATACGCAGTATTTT.

V and J are TRBV4-1 and TRBJ1-1; D is uncertain. The CDR3 runs to 13 residues. Germline values: CDR1 MGHRA, CDR2 YSYEKL. V was pared by 2 bases and J by 11 bases, with 15 bases between. Written as DNA, the CDR3 is TGCGCCAGCAGCCAATATCCGGCCGCCGAGGCTTTCTTT. This codes for CASSQYPAAEAFF.

This chain links TRBV21-1 with TRBJ2-4. TRBV21-1 is recorded as a pseudogene. The CDR3 loop spans 13 amino acids. In DNA, the CDR3 is TGTGCCAGCAAAAACCCAGCCGAAAACATTCAGTACTTC. It translates to CASKNPAENIQYF.

The chain joins TRBV5-1 to TRBJ2-7; 9 positions agree with TRBD1. The CDR3 has 15 amino acids. Germline V gene data show CDR1 as SGHRS and CDR2 as YFSETQ. The ends lost 0 bases at V and 3 bases at J; junction bases unmatched: 4. CDR3 sequence: CASSLGGTGNYEQYF. The CDR3 nucleotides are TGCGCCAGCAGCTTGGGGGGGACAGGGAACTACGAGCAGTACTTC.

The J gene is TRBJ2-7, the V gene TRBV7-3; D may be TRBD1 or TRBD2 (5 bases each). The CDR3 extends over 14 amino acids. Trimming took 0 bases from V and 0 from J, leaving 6 bases between them. Germline lookup yields CDR1 SGHTA and CDR2 FQGTGA. The CDR3 spells CASSLTGASYEQYF. Written as DNA, the CDR3 is TGTGCCAGCAGCTTAACCGGGGCCTCCTACGAGCAGTACTTC.

The chain has TRBV7-2 and TRBJ2-5, with D unresolved. The germline V gene has CDR1 SGHTA and CDR2 FQGNSA. V was cut by 5 bases and J by 1 base, with 8 bases left in between. This CDR3 region has 13 residues. The CDR3 DNA sequence: TGTGCCAGCAGCCCTCAACCCCAAGAGACCCAGTACTTC. Translated, it gives CASSPQPQETQYF. Looking up the rest from reference TRBV7-2 and TRBJ2-5 gives the full variable domain: GAGVSQSPSNKVTEKGKDVELRCDPISGHTALYWYRQSLGQGLEFLIYFQGNSAPDKSGLPSDRFSAERTGGSVSTLTIQRTQQEDSAVYLCASSPQPQETQYFGPGTRLLVL.

The V call is TRBV4-3, the J call TRBJ2-7; D is uncertain. The CDR3 is 15 residues long. Germline CDR1 LGHNA, CDR2 YSLEER. V shed 1 base and J shed 0 bases, with 10 bases lying between them. DNA of the CDR3: TGCGCCAGCAGCCAAGGGTCGGCTCCCTCCTACGAGCAGTACTTC. Its translation: CASSQGSAPSYEQYF.

This chain joins TRBV7-2 and TRBJ2-7; D ambiguous. This CDR3 is built from 14 residues. V was clipped by 4 bases and J by 0 bases, with 10 bases between them. Germline V lookup: CDR1 SGHTA, CDR2 FQGNSA. In DNA form, the CDR3 reads TGTGCCAGCAGCTCCAGGTTCAGCTCCTACGAGCAGTACTTC. Its protein is CASSSRFSSYEQYF.